What follows describes a single TCR beta chain. The data derive from a study of blood T cells in healthy people across ages. Germline V gene sequence: CDR1 DFQATT, CDR2 SNEGSKA (reference sequence). The CDR3 consists of 16 residues. Losses at the gene ends were 3 bases for V and 3 bases for J; bases not matched to a gene: 8. Alongside a J-beta primer mix, a sample-barcoded 5' primer served in a second PCR lasting about 7 to 11 cycles. Each CDR3 protein gets one entry after TCRdb re-called the 5' RACE reads with MiXCR. This sample has hundreds of thousands of distinct CDR3 sequences, with 45% to 50% found just once. Each sample used at least 6 million PBMCs.

Specimen: blood. The chain joins TRBV20-1 to TRBJ1-6; 7 bases match TRBD1. This TCR came from a woman aged 55-75 years in good health. The CDR3 region has the DNA TGCAGTGCTAGTCAGACAGGGCGGGACTATAATTCACCCCTCCACTTT. It yields the protein CSASQTGRDYNSPLHF.